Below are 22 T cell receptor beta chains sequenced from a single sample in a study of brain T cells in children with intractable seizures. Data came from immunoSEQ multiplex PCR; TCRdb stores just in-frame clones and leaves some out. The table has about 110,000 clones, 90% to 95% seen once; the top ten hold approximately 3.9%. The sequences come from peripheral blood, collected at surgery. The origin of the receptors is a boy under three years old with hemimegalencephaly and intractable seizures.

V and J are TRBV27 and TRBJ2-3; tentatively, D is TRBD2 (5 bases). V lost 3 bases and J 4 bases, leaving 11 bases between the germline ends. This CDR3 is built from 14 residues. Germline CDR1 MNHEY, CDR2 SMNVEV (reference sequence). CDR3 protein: CASSLRVQPDTQYF. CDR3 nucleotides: TGTGCCAGCAGTTTGCGGGTCCAACCAGATACGCAGTATTTT.

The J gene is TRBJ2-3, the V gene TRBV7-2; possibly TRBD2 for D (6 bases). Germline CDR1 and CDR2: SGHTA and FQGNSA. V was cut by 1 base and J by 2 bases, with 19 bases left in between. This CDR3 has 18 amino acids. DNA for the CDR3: TGTGCCAGCAGCTTAGTTTTGGGAGGTGGGACCCACACAGATACGCAGTATTTT. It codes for CASSLVLGGGTHTDTQYF.

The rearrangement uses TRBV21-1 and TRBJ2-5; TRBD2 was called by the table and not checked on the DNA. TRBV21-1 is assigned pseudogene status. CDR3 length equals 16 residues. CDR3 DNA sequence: TGTGCCAGCAGCAATTTTAGCGGACTAGCGGTCCAGGCCCAGTACTTC. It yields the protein CASSNFSGLAVQAQYF.

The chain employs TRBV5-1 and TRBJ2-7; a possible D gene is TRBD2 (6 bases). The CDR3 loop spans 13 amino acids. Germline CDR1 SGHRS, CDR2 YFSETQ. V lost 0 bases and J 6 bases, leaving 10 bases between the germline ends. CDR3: CASSLERGGEQYF. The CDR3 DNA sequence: TGCGCCAGCAGCTTGGAGAGGGGAGGCGAGCAGTACTTC.

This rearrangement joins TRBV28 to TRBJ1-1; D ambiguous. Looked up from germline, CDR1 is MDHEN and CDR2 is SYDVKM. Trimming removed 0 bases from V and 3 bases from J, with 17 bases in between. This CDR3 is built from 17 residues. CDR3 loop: CASSLWRGRDRDTEAFF. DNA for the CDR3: TGTGCCAGCAGTTTATGGCGCGGTCGGGATCGGGACACTGAAGCTTTCTTT. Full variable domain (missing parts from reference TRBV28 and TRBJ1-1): DVKVTQSSRYLVKRTGEKVFLECVQDMDHENMFWYRQDPGLGLRLIYFSYDVKMKEKGDIPEGYSVSREKKERFSLILESASTNQTSMYLCASSLWRGRDRDTEAFFGQGTRLTVV.

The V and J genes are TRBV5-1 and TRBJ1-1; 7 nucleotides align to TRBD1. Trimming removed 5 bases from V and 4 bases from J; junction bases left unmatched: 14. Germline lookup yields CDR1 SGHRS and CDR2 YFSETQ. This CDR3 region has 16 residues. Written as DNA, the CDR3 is TGCGCCAGCAGGATGACAGGGCGAGTAGCAAGCACTGAAGCTTTCTTT. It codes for CASRMTGRVASTEAFF. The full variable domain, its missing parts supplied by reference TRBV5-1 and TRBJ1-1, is KAGVTQTPRYLIKTRGQQVTLSCSPISGHRSVSWYQQTPGQGLQFLFEYFSETQRNKGNFPGRFSGRQFSNSRSEMNVSTLELGDSALYLCASRMTGRVASTEAFFGQGTRLTVV.

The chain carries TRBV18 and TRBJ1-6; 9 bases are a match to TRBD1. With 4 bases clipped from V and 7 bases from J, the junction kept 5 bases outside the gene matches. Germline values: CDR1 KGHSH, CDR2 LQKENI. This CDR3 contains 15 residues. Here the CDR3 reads CASSLRTGVNSPLHF. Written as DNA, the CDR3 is TGTGCCAGCTCACTGCGGACAGGGGTGAATTCACCCCTCCACTTT. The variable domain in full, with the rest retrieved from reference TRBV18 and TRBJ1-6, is NAGVMQNPRHLVRRRGQEARLRCSPMKGHSHVYWYRQLPEEGLKFMVYLQKENIIDESGMPKERFSAEFPKEGPSILRIQQVVRGDSAAYFCASSLRTGVNSPLHFGNGTRLTVT.

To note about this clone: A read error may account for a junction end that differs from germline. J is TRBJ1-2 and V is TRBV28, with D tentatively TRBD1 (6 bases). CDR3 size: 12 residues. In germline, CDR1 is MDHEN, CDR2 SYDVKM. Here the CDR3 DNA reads TGTGCCAGCAGTTACGGGACGGAGGGGGGTGCCTTC. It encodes CASSYGTEGGAF.

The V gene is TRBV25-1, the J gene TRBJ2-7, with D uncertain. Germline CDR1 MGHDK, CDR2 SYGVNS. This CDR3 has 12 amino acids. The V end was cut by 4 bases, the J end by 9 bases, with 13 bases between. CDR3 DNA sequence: TGTGCCAGCAGTGCGGGCCCGGGTGGGCAGTACTTC. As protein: CASSAGPGGQYF.

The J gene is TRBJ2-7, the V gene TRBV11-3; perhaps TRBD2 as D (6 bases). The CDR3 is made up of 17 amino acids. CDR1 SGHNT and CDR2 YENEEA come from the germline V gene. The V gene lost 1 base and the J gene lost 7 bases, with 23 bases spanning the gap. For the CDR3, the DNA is TGTGCCAGCAGCTTAGCTTTGTCCCTACCGGGAGTAGGTGAGCAGTACTTC. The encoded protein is CASSLALSLPGVGEQYF.

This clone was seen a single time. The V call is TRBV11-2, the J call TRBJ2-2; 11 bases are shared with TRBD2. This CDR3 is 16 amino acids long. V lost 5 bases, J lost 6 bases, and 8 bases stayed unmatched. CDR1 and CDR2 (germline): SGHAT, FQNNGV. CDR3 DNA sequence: TGTGCCAGCAGCGTCCGGACTAGCGGGTTTGCCGGGGAGCTGTTTTTT. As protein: CASSVRTSGFAGELFF. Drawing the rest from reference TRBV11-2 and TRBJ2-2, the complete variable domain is EAGVAQSPRYKIIEKRQSVAFWCNPISGHATLYWYQQILGQGPKLLIQFQNNGVVDDSQLPKDRFSAERLKGVDSTLKIQPAKLEDSAVYLCASSVRTSGFAGELFFGEGSRLTVL.

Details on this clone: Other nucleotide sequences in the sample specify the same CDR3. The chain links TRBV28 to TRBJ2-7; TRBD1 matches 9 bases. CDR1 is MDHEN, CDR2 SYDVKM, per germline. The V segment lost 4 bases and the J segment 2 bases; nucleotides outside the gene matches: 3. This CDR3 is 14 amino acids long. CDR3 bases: TGTGCCAGCAGTTCGGGACAGGGAACCTACGAGCAGTACTTC. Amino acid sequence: CASSSGQGTYEQYF.

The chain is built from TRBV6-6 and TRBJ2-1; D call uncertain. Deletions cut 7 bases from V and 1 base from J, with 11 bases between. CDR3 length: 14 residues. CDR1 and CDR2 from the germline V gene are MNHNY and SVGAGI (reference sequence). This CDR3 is CASTPPESYNEQFF. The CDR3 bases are TGTGCCAGCACCCCCCCAGAGTCCTACAATGAGCAGTTCTTC.

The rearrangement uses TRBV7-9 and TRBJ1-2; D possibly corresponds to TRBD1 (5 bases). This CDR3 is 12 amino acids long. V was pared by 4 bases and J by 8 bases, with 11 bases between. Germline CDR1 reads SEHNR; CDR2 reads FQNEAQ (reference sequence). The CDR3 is CASSSGPGGYTF. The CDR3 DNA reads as TGTGCCAGCAGCTCGGGGCCGGGCGGCTACACCTTC.

CDR3 protein: CASSYTGVDNQPQHF. CDR3 DNA: TGTGCCAGCAGCTATACAGGAGTTGACAATCAGCCCCAGCATTTT. J is TRBJ1-5 and V is TRBV5-6; maybe TRBD1 (5 bases). The CDR3 loop spans 15 amino acids. V dropped 3 bases and J dropped 3 bases, with 13 bases sitting between them. CDR1 SGHDT and CDR2 YYEEEE come from the germline V gene. Full variable domain (outside the CDR3, taken from reference TRBV5-6 and TRBJ1-5): DAGVTQSPTHLIKTRGQQVTLRCSPKSGHDTVSWYQQALGQGPQFIFQYYEEEERQRGNFPDRFSGHQFPNYSSELNVNALLLGDSALYLCASSYTGVDNQPQHFGDGTRLSIL.

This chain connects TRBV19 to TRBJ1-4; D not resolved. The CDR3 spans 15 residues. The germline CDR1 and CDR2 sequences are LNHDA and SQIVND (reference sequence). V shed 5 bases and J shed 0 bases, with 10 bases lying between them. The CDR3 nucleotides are TGTGCCAGTAGTCCATGGACGGCAACTAATGAAAAACTGTTTTTT. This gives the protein CASSPWTATNEKLFF.

CDR3 in DNA: TGTGCCAGCAGCTTTTATCACAGGGGTGGCAATCAGCCCCAGCATTTT. Translated, it gives CASSFYHRGGNQPQHF. The chain recombines TRBV7-2 with TRBJ1-5, with 7 bases identical to TRBD1. The CDR3 is made up of 16 amino acids. Germline trimming cut 3 bases from V and 2 bases from J; bases unmatched to any gene: 7. CDR1 and CDR2 (germline): SGHTA, FQGNSA.

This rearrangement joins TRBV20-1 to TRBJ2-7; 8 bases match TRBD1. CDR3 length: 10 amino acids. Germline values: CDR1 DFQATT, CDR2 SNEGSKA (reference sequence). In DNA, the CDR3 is TGCAGCGTGGGACAGGACGAGCAGTACTTC. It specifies CSVGQDEQYF.

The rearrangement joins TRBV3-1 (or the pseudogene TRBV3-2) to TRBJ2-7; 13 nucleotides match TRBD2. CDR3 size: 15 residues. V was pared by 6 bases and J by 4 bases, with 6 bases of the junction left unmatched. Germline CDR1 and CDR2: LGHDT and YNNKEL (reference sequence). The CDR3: CASSPTSGRRYEQYF. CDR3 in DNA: TGTGCCAGCAGTCCGACTAGCGGGAGGCGATACGAGCAGTACTTC.

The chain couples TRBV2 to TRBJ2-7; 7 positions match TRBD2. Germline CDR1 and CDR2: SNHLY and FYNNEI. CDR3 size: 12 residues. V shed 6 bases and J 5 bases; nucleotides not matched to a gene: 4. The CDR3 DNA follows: TGTGCCAGCAGAGCGGGGAGCCACGAGCAGTACTTC. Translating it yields CASRAGSHEQYF. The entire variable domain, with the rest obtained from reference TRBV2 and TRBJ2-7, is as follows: EPEVTQTPSHQVTQMGQEVILRCVPISNHLYFYWYRQILGQKVEFLVSFYNNEISEKSEIFDDQFSVERPDGSNFTLKIRSTKLEDSAMYFCASRAGSHEQYFGPGTRLTVT.

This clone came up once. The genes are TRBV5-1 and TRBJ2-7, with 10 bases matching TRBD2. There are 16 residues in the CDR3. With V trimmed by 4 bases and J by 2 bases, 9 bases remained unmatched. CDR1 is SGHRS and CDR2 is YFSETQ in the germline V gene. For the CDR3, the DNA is TGCGCCAGCAGCGCGCATAGTAGCGGGGGGACCTACGAGCAGTACTTC. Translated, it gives CASSAHSSGGTYEQYF.

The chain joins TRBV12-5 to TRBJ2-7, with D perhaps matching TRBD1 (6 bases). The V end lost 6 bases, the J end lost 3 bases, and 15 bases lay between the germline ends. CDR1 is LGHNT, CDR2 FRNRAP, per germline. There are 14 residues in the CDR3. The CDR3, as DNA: TGTGCTAGTGGCCACCTCATACAGGGCTACGAGCAGTACTTC. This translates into CASGHLIQGYEQYF.